The text below deals with one T cell receptor beta chain. The antigen remains undetermined. This sample was included in a study of early T cells in non-severe SARS-CoV-2 infection. About the research overall: Sequencing targeted bulk RNA from unsorted whole blood, leaving chains unpaired. Findings and caveats of the study: VDJdb matches were skewed toward anti-spike CD8 T cell responses.

V shed 7 bases and J 0 bases; nucleotides not matched to a gene: 6. CDR1 is SGHDT, CDR2 YYEEEE, per germline. The CDR3 has 15 amino acids. The library protocol tagged individual cDNA molecules with unique molecular identifiers. Each CDR3 protein is one row after TCRdb ran MiXCR on the 5' RACE reads. The repertoire has 95,000 to 120,000 distinct CDR3 sequences, about 12% of them found once; the top ten carry approximately 3.1%. The chain carries TRBV5-6 and TRBJ1-1, with 10 bases lining up with TRBD1. The sample taken for sequencing was whole blood. This TCR derives from an adult who was a healthcare worker with PCR-confirmed SARS-CoV-2 infection or an uninfected control (not recorded which). The CDR3 coding sequence is TGTGCCAGCGGATGGGACAGGGGATTGAACACTGAAGCTTTCTTT. It is translated as CASGWDRGLNTEAFF. The variable domain in full, with the rest retrieved from reference TRBV5-6 and TRBJ1-1, is DAGVTQSPTHLIKTRGQQVTLRCSPKSGHDTVSWYQQALGQGPQFIFQYYEEEERQRGNFPDRFSGHQFPNYSSELNVNALLLGDSALYLCASGWDRGLNTEAFFGQGTRLTVV.